The next 8 T cell receptor beta chains were all read from a single sample in a study of breast tumors, draining lymph nodes, adjacent tissues (dated by TCRdb to about 2016). Lymph node samples came from the axillary draining lymph nodes of breast cancer patients. Libraries were constructed by multiplex PCR. The run used an Illumina HiSeq 2000. Clones were called with MiXCR by TCRdb after fastp trimmed the public reads at Q25, and only in-frame beta chains were retained. Identical CDR3 proteins give one entry, which carries the most common genes and DNA. The sample table shows about 100,000 distinct CDR3 sequences, and 21% are seen once. The ten largest clones add up to less than 1.5% of the sample. Sequenced sample: axillary lymph node tissue. All receptors derive from a female donor with breast cancer. Some clones in this sample may be carry-over from other donors' samples.

This clonotype was counted ten times or more. The chain combines TRBV7-9 with TRBJ1-6, with 10 positions matching TRBD1. This CDR3 has 17 residues. The V and J ends lost 4 bases and 9 bases, in that order; junction bases with no gene match: 12. The germline gives CDR1 SEHNR, CDR2 FQNEAQ (reference sequence). Here the CDR3 DNA reads TGTGCCAGCAGCTCCGCCGGGGGACAGGGGTTGGTTTCACCCCTCCACTTT. Its protein product is CASSSAGGQGLVSPLHF.

Many counts were recorded for this clonotype. The chain uses TRBV19 and TRBJ1-5; D unclear. Trimming cost V 5 bases and J 2 bases, with 13 bases left between them. Per germline, CDR1 LNHDA and CDR2 SQIVND (reference sequence). This CDR3 contains 15 residues. The DNA of the CDR3 is TGTGCCAGTAGTCCCCGGGTAGGTCGCAATCAGCCCCAGCATTTT. It is translated as CASSPRVGRNQPQHF.

In its sample, this clonotype was seen many times. The chain is built from TRBV11-2 and TRBJ1-2; unclear D gene. Trimming removed 2 bases at V and 6 bases at J, with 7 bases between. Germline CDR1 is SGHAT and CDR2 is FQNNGV. The CDR3 is 12 amino acids. The CDR3 DNA follows: TGTGCCAGCAGCTTAATCGGGGATGGCTACACCTTC. Residues: CASSLIGDGYTF.

The V call is TRBV5-4, the J call TRBJ2-7; possibly TRBD1 for D (6 bases). The CDR3 is made up of 14 amino acids. CDR1 and CDR2 (germline): SGHNT, YYREEE (reference sequence). Trimming took 4 bases from V and 3 from J, leaving 14 bases between them. The CDR3 protein is CASSPGQTVYEQYF. The CDR3 bases are TGTGCCAGCAGCCCTGGACAGACCGTCTACGAGCAGTACTTC.

In this sample, this clonotype turned up many times. The chain couples TRBV4-1 to TRBJ1-3, with D unresolved. V lost 0 bases to trimming and J lost 0 bases, with 12 bases between them. This CDR3 comprises 17 residues. Germline values: CDR1 MGHRA, CDR2 YSYEKL. The CDR3 protein is CASSQEATASSGNTIYF. CDR3 coding DNA: TGCGCCAGCAGCCAAGAAGCAACGGCGAGCTCTGGAAACACCATATATTTT.

The genes are TRBV20-1 and TRBJ2-1; perhaps TRBD2 as D (5 bases). The V and J ends lost 6 bases and 6 bases respectively, with 18 bases between them. Germline V gene lookup returns CDR1 DFQATT and CDR2 SNEGSKA (reference sequence). This CDR3 is built from 14 residues. The CDR3 here is CSASRRPEANEQFF. CDR3 sequence (DNA): TGCAGTGCGAGCCGTCGCCCGGAGGCCAATGAGCAGTTCTTC.

This clonotype was observed at least ten times. The genes are TRBV5-6 and TRBJ1-3, with D possibly matching TRBD1 (5 bases). The CDR3 sequence is 15 residues long. V was trimmed by 1 base and J by 0 bases, leaving 8 bases between them. Germline V gene lookup returns CDR1 SGHDT and CDR2 YYEEEE. CDR3 coding DNA: TGTGCCAGCAGCTTGATCGGGACCTCTGGAAACACCATATATTTT. The encoded protein is CASSLIGTSGNTIYF.

Ten or more counts support this clonotype. The J gene is TRBJ1-6, the V gene TRBV20-1, with a weak D call TRBD1 (6 bases). Germline CDR1 DFQATT, CDR2 SNEGSKA (reference sequence). This CDR3 region has 13 residues. V lost 4 bases, J lost 6 bases, and 10 bases lay in between. CDR3 in DNA: TGCAGTGCTACTCGGACAGCTAATTCACCCCTCCACTTT. Translated: CSATRTANSPLHF.